This T cell receptor (beta chain) derives from a study of blood T cell repertoires in COVID-19. Study overall: Sites across the United States, Italy and Spain contributed samples from acute and convalescent COVID-19. PBMCs, B-cell-depleted T cells, or T cells provided the cDNA or gDNA that made up the material.

Method: immunoSEQ multiplex PCR; TCRdb's copy keeps in-frame clones and lacks some. The sample yields some 68,000 clones, around 90% seen once. V dropped 2 bases and J dropped 7; count of bases not matched to a gene: 2. The germline V gene has CDR1 MNHEY and CDR2 SVGEGT. The CDR3 has 14 residues. The receptor was derived from a middle-aged man with COVID-19, enrolled during active disease. The material sequenced was peripheral blood. The rearrangement uses TRBV6-2 or TRBV6-3 and TRBJ1-5; 10 positions agree with TRBD1. CDR3 sequence: CASSYRTGGQPQHF. CDR3 DNA: TGTGCCAGCAGTTACCGGACAGGGGGACAGCCCCAGCATTTT.